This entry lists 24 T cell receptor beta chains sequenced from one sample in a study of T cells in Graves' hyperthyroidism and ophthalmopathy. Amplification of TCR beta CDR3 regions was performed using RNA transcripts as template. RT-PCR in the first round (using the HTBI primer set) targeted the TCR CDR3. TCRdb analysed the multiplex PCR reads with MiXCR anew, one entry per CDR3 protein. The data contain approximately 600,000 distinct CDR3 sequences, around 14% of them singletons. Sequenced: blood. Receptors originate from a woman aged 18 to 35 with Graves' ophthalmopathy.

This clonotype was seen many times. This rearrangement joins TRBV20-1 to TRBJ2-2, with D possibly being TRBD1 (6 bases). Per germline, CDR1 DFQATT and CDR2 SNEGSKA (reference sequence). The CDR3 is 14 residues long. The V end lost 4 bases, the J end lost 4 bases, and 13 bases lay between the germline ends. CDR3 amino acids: CSAITPQGTGELFF. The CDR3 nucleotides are TGCAGTGCTATAACCCCACAGGGCACCGGGGAGCTGTTTTTT.

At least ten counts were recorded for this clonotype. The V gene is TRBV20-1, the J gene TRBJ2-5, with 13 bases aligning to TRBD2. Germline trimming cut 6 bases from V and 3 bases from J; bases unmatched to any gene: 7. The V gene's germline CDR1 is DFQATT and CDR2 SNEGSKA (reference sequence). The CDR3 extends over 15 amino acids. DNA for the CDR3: TGCAGTGCACACTCCGGGACTAGCGGGAAAGAGACCCAGTACTTC. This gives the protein CSAHSGTSGKETQYF.

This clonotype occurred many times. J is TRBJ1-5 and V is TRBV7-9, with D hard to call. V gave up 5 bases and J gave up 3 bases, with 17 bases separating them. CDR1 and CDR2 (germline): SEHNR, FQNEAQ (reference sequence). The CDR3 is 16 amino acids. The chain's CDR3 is CASSDMHSGYNQPQHF. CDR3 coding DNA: TGTGCCAGCAGCGACATGCATTCGGGATACAATCAGCCCCAGCATTTT.

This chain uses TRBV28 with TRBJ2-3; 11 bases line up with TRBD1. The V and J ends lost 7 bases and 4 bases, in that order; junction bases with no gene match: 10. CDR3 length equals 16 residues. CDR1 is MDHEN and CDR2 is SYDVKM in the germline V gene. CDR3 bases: TGTGCCAGCACCGCTGTCCCGGGACAGGGGGCAGATACGCAGTATTTT. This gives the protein CASTAVPGQGADTQYF.

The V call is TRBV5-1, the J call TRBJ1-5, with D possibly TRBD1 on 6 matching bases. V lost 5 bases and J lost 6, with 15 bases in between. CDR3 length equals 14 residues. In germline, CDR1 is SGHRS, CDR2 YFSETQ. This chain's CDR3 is CASSTGTLGQPQHF. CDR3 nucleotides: TGCGCCAGCAGTACCGGGACATTGGGTCAGCCCCAGCATTTT.

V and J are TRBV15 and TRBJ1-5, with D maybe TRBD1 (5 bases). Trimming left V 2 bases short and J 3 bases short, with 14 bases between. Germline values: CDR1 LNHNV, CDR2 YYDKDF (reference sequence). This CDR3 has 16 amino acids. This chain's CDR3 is CATSRKERGPNQPQHF. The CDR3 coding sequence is TGTGCCACCAGCAGAAAGGAACGGGGCCCCAATCAGCCCCAGCATTTT. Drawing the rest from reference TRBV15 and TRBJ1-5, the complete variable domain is DAMVIQNPRYQVTQFGKPVTLSCSQTLNHNVMYWYQQKSSQAPKLLFHYYDKDFNNEADTPDNFQSRRPNTSFCFLDIRSPGLGDTAMYLCATSRKERGPNQPQHFGDGTRLSIL.

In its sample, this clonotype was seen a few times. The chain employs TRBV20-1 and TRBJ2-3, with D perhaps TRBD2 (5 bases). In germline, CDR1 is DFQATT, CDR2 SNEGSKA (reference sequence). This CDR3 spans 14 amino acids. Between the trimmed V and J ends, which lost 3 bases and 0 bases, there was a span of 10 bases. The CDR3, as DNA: TGCAGTGCTAGTCCTAGCCCCAGCACAGATACGCAGTATTTT. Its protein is CSASPSPSTDTQYF.

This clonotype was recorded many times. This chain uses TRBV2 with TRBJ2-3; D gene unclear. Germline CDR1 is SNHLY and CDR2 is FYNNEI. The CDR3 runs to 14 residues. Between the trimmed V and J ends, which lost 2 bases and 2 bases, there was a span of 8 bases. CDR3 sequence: CASSELTTTDTQYF. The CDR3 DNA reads TGTGCCAGCAGTGAACTAACTACCACAGATACGCAGTATTTT.

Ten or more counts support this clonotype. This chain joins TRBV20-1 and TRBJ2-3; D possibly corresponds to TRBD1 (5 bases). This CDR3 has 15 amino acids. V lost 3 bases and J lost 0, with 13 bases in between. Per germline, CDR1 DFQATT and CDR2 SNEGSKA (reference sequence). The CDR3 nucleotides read TGCAGTGCTAGGGATAGACAGCCTAGCACAGATACGCAGTATTTT. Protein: CSARDRQPSTDTQYF.

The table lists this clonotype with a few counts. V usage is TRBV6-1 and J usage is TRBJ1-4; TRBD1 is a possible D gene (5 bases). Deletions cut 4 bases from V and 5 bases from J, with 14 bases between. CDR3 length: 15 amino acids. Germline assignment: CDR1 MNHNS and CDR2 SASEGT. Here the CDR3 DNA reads TGTGCCAGCAGTGGGCGAGGGAGGGGAAATGAAAAACTGTTTTTT. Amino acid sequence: CASSGRGRGNEKLFF.

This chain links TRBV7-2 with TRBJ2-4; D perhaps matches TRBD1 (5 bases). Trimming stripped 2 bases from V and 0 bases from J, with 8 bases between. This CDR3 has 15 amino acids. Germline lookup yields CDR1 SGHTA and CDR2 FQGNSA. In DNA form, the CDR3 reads TGTGCCAGCAGCTTATGGGGCCTAGCCAAAAACATTCAGTACTTC. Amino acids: CASSLWGLAKNIQYF.

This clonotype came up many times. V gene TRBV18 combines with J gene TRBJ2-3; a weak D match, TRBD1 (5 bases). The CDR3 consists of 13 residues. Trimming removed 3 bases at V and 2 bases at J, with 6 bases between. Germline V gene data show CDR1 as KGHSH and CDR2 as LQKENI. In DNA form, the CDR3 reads TGTGCCAGCTCACCGGACATCACAGATACGCAGTATTTT. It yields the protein CASSPDITDTQYF. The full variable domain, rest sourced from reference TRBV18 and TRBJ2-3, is NAGVMQNPRHLVRRRGQEARLRCSPMKGHSHVYWYRQLPEEGLKFMVYLQKENIIDESGMPKERFSAEFPKEGPSILRIQQVVRGDSAAYFCASSPDITDTQYFGPGTRLTVL.

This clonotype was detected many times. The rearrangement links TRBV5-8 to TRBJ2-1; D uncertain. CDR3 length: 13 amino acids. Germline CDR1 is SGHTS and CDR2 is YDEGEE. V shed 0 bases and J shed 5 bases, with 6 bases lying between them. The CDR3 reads CASSLDENNEQFF. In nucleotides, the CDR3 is TGTGCCAGCAGCTTGGACGAGAACAATGAGCAGTTCTTC.

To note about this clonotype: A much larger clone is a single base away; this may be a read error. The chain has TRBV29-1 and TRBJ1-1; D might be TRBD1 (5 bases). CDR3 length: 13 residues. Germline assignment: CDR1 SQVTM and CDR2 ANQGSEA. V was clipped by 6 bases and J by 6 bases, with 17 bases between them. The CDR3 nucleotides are TGCAGCGTGGAGGGACGACACCACGCTGAAGCTTTCTTT. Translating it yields CSVEGRHHAEAFF.

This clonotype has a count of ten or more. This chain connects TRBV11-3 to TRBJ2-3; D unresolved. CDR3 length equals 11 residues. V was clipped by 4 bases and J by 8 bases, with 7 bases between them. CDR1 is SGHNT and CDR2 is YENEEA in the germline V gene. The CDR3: CASSSYGTQYF. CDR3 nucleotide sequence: TGTGCCAGCAGCTCCTACGGTACGCAGTATTTT.

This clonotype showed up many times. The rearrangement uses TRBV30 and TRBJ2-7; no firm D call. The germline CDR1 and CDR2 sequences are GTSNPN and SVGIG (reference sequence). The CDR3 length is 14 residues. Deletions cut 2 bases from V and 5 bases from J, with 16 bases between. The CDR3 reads CAWSPVPLIHEQYF. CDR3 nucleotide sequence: TGTGCCTGGAGTCCCGTACCCCTCATCCACGAGCAGTACTTC. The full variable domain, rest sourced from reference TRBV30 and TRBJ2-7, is SQTIHQWPATLVQPVGSPLSLECTVEGTSNPNLYWYRQAAGRGLQLLFYSVGIGQISSEVPQNLSASRPQDRQFILSSKKLLLSDSGFYLCAWSPVPLIHEQYFGPGTRLTVT.

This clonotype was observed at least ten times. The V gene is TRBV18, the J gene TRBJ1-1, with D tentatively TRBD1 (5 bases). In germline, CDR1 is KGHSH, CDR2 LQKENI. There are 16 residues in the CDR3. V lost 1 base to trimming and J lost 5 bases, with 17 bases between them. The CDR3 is CASSPLQGGSGTEAFF. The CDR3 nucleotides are TGTGCCAGCTCACCACTCCAGGGAGGAAGCGGAACTGAAGCTTTCTTT.

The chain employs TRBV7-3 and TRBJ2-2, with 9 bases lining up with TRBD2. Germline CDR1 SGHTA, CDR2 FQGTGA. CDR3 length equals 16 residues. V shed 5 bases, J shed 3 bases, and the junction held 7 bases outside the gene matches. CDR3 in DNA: TGTGCCAGCAGCCCAGGGACTAGCTTATACACCGGGGAGCTGTTTTTT. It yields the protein CASSPGTSLYTGELFF.

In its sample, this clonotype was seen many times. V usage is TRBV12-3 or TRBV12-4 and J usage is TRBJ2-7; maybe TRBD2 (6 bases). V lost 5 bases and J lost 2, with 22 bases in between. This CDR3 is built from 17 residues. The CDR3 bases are TGTGCCAGCAGTACTGCCATAGGGACTCCGAGACCCTACGAGCAGTACTTC. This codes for CASSTAIGTPRPYEQYF.

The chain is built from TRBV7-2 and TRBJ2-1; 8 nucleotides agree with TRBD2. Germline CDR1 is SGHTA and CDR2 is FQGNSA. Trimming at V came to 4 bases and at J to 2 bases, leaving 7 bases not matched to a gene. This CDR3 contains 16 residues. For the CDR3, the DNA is TGTGCCAGCAGCTCCTTCCTAGCGGGTGCCTACAATGAGCAGTTCTTC. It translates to CASSSFLAGAYNEQFF.

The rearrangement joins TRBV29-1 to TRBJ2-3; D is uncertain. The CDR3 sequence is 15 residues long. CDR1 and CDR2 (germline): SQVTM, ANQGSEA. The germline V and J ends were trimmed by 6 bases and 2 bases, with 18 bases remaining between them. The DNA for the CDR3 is TGCAGCGTAAGTTGGCACCCAGGACCCACAGATACGCAGTATTTT. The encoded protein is CSVSWHPGPTDTQYF.

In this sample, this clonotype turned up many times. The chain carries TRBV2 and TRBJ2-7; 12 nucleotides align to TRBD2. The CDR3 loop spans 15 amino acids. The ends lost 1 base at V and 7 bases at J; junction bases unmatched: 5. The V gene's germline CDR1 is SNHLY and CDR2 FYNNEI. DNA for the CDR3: TGTGCCAGCAGTGAAGTCGGACTAGCGGGATGGGAGCAGTACTTC. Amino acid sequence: CASSEVGLAGWEQYF.

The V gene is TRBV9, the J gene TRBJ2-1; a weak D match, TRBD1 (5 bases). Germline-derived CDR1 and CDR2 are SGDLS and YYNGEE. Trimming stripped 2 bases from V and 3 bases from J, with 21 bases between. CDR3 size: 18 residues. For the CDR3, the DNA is TGTGCCAGCAGCGTCCCCGACGACAGTCCATACTACTACAATGAGCAGTTCTTC. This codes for CASSVPDDSPYYYNEQFF.

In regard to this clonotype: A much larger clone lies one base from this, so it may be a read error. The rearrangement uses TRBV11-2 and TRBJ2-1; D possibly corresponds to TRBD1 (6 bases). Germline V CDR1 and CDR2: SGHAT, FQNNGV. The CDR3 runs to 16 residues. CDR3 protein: CASSSRQGPGYSEQFF. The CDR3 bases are TGTGCCAGCAGCTCACGGCAGGGGCCGGGGTACAGTGAGCAGTTCTTC.